A selection of T cell receptor beta chains follows, all from one sample in a study of cytomegalovirus exposure and HLA in healthy donors. Profiled with immunoSEQ multiplex PCR; TCRdb holds only in-frame clones, not every one. Among roughly 97,000 clones listed, around 82% were seen once. The sequenced sample consisted of PBMCs. The receptor set was obtained from a man aged 35-49 years in good health and CMV-seropositive. Each CDR3 is given with its conserved first and last residue. The D gene is left open where the match is weak. Size tells how often a clone was seen (once, few, many) or the class of an expanded clone, and some rows leave it out.

j_call	v_call	d_call	clone_size	cdr3_aa	cdr3_nt
TRBJ2-7	TRBV30	NA	NA	CAWSPGGYEQYF	TGTGCCTGGAGTCCCGGGGGCTACGAGCAGTACTTC
TRBJ1-2	TRBV7-9	NA	NA	CASSPLAGDAGYTF	TGTGCCAGCAGCCCCCTTGCAGGTGATGCTGGCTACACCTTC
TRBJ1-1	TRBV25-1	NA	NA	CASRGGGRTEAFF	TGTGCCAGCAGGGGAGGGGGTAGAACTGAAGCTTTCTTT
TRBJ2-7	TRBV18	TRBD2	NA	CASSVAGIAYEQYF	TGTGCCAGCTCAGTAGCGGGGATCGCCTACGAGCAGTACTTC
TRBJ1-2	TRBV6-6	NA	once	CASSNLYGYTF	TGTGCCAGCAGCAACTTATATGGCTACACCTTC
TRBJ2-7	TRBV18	TRBD1	NA	CASSPLGQGSEQYF	TGTGCCAGCTCACCTTTAGGACAGGGATCCGAGCAGTACTTC
TRBJ2-1	TRBV5-6	NA	once	CASSYFPQEQFF	TGTGCCAGCAGCTATTTCCCCCAGGAGCAGTTCTTC
TRBJ2-7	TRBV15	NA	NA	CATSRDLRAGEQYF	TGTGCCACCAGCAGAGATCTGCGGGCGGGGGAGCAGTACTTC
TRBJ1-2	TRBV7-8	TRBD1	NA	CASSTRGQGQSNGYTF	TGTGCCAGCAGCACTAGAGGACAGGGCCAATCCAATGGCTACACCTTC
TRBJ1-4	TRBV18	TRBD1	NA	CASSPGTGGEKLFF	TGTGCCAGCTCACCCGGGACAGGGGGAGAAAAACTGTTTTTT
TRBJ2-7	TRBV6-6	NA	NA	CASSYNEDYEQYF	TGTGCCAGCAGTTACAACGAGGACTACGAGCAGTACTTC
TRBJ1-3	TRBV10-3	TRBD1	NA	CAISSPGQRISGNTIYF	TGTGCCATCAGTAGCCCGGGACAGAGAATCTCTGGAAACACCATATATTTT
TRBJ1-1	TRBV29-1	NA	NA	CSVYSGAMSVTEAFF	TGCAGCGTTTATTCAGGGGCGATGTCAGTAACTGAAGCTTTCTTT
TRBJ2-5	TRBV2	NA	NA	CASKTVGETQYF	TGTGCCAGCAAAACGGTCGGGGAGACCCAGTACTTC
TRBJ2-1	TRBV7-3	NA	NA	CASSQGGTYNEQFF	TGTGCCAGCAGCCAAGGGGGAACCTACAATGAGCAGTTCTTC
TRBJ1-4	TRBV18	NA	NA	CATSQSVATNEKLFF	TGTGCCACCTCACAATCAGTTGCAACTAATGAAAAACTGTTTTTT
TRBJ2-3	TRBV11-1	TRBD2	NA	CASSSSGLAVITDTQYF	TGTGCCAGCAGCTCCTCGGGACTAGCGGTGATCACAGATACGCAGTATTTT
TRBJ2-7	TRBV21-1	NA	NA	CASSDDRGKGSSYEQYF	TGTGCCAGCAGCGACGACAGGGGGAAAGGGAGCTCCTACGAGCAGTACTTC
TRBJ2-3	TRBV18	TRBD2	NA	CASSSAGEEDTQYF	TGTGCCAGCTCATCGGCGGGAGAGGAGGATACGCAGTATTTT
TRBJ1-4	TRBV5-5	TRBD1	NA	CASSLQGLREKLFF	TGTGCCAGCAGCTTACAGGGGCTGCGTGAAAAACTGTTTTTT
TRBJ2-2	TRBV5-1	NA	NA	CASSPQGYTGELFF	TGCGCCAGCAGCCCTCAGGGGTACACCGGGGAGCTGTTTTTT
TRBJ2-3	TRBV15	NA	NA	CATSSLYGGTDTQYF	TGTGCCACCAGCTCACTATACGGGGGCACAGATACGCAGTATTTT
TRBJ2-1	TRBV10-3	NA	NA	CAISDKHLNNEQFF	TGTGCCATCAGTGATAAGCATCTAAACAATGAGCAGTTCTTC
TRBJ1-2	TRBV7-9	TRBD1	NA	CASRHDRDPTF	TGTGCCAGCAGACACGACAGGGACCCCACCTTC
TRBJ2-3	TRBV7-2	NA	NA	CASSLGAKPGDTQYF	TGTGCCAGCAGCTTAGGGGCCAAACCCGGCGATACGCAGTATTTT
TRBJ2-5	TRBV14	TRBD2	NA	CASSQGGGPTPPQYF	TGTGCCAGCAGCCAAGGCGGGGGGCCCACGCCCCCCCAGTACTTC
TRBJ1-2	TRBV5-1	TRBD1	NA	CASSLTGGADYGYTF	TGCGCCAGCAGCCTAACAGGGGGCGCGGACTATGGCTACACCTTC
TRBJ2-1	TRBV6-1	TRBD1	NA	CASTSPGTGGNEQFF	TGTGCCAGCACCTCTCCCGGGACAGGGGGCAATGAGCAGTTCTTC
TRBJ1-2	TRBV15	NA	NA	CATSSSGRINYGYTF	TGTGCCACCAGCTCCTCCGGGAGGATTAACTATGGCTACACCTTC
TRBJ1-5	TRBV6-1	NA	NA	CASSGRVGAYSNQPQHF	TGTGCCAGCAGTGGTAGGGTGGGGGCCTATAGCAATCAGCCCCAGCATTTT
TRBJ1-1	TRBV7-8	NA	NA	CASSLSPWGGYTEAFF	TGTGCCAGCAGCTTATCGCCCTGGGGGGGCTACACTGAAGCTTTCTTT
TRBJ2-5	TRBV28	NA	NA	CASSLQSLPGTQYF	TGTGCCAGCAGTTTACAAAGTCTTCCGGGGACCCAGTACTTC
TRBJ1-2	TRBV20-1	TRBD1	NA	CSASDRVGYTF	TGCAGTGCGAGCGACAGGGTAGGCTACACCTTC
TRBJ1-5	TRBV7-9	NA	NA	CASSLDSASRDNQPQHF	TGTGCCAGCAGCTTAGATTCCGCTTCCAGGGATAATCAGCCCCAGCATTTT
TRBJ2-6	TRBV4-1	NA	NA	CASSQGSFSSGANGLTF	TGCGCCAGCAGCCAAGGGTCTTTCAGCTCTGGGGCCAACGGCCTGACTTTC
TRBJ1-4	TRBV6-4	NA	NA	CASTKGQIREGNEKLFF	TGTGCCAGCACCAAAGGGCAGATCCGCGAGGGTAATGAAAAACTGTTTTTT
TRBJ1-5	TRBV6-1	NA	few	CASSEARRSGNQPQHF	TGTGCCAGCAGTGAAGCGCGCAGGTCGGGCAATCAGCCCCAGCATTTT
TRBJ2-5	TRBV9	TRBD1	NA	CASSPGFSTGGQETQYF	TGTGCCAGCAGCCCCGGGTTCTCGACAGGGGGCCAAGAGACCCAGTACTTC
TRBJ1-2	TRBV7-9	NA	NA	CASSLAQPYGYTF	TGTGCCAGCAGCTTAGCACAGCCCTATGGCTACACCTTC
TRBJ1-1	TRBV5-6	TRBD1	NA	CASSLGQVHYTEAFF	TGTGCCAGCAGCCTCGGACAGGTCCACTACACTGAAGCTTTCTTT
TRBJ2-7	TRBV10-3	TRBD2	NA	CAIRSGLAENAYEQYF	TGTGCCATCAGATCGGGACTAGCGGAGAACGCCTACGAGCAGTACTTC
TRBJ2-1	TRBV7-9	TRBD2	few	CASSYAGGTNEQFF	TGTGCCAGCAGCTACGCCGGGGGGACCAATGAGCAGTTCTTC
TRBJ2-5	TRBV27	NA	once	CASTPLAGTQETQYF	TGTGCCAGCACCCCACTAGCCGGGACCCAAGAGACCCAGTACTTC
TRBJ2-1	TRBV30	NA	NA	CAWSFGQSYNEQFF	TGTGCCTGGTCCTTCGGACAGTCCTACAATGAGCAGTTCTTC
TRBJ2-2	TRBV5-1	TRBD2	NA	CASSGTINLGELFF	TGCGCCAGCAGCGGGACTATAAACCTCGGGGAGCTGTTTTTT
TRBJ1-1	TRBV27	TRBD1	NA	CASSSTGGNTEAFF	TGTGCCAGCAGTTCGACAGGGGGGAACACTGAAGCTTTCTTT
TRBJ2-1	TRBV18	TRBD2	NA	CASSPPMGLALSYNEQFF	TGTGCCAGCTCACCACCGATGGGACTAGCATTAAGTTACAATGAGCAGTTCTTC
TRBJ2-5	TRBV5-4	TRBD1	NA	CASSPETLGQGRETQYF	TGTGCCAGCAGCCCCGAGACTTTAGGACAGGGAAGAGAGACCCAGTACTTC
TRBJ1-4	TRBV27	NA	NA	CASTPRGGTNEKLFF	TGTGCCAGCACTCCTCGGGGGGGTACTAATGAAAAACTGTTTTTT
TRBJ2-4	TRBV2	TRBD1	once	CASSEKEDRVTQNIQYF	TGTGCCAGCAGTGAAAAGGAAGACAGGGTAACTCAAAACATTCAGTACTTC
TRBJ1-4	TRBV7-8	TRBD1	NA	CASSLVKGQGKEKLFF	TGTGCCAGCAGCTTAGTTAAGGGACAGGGGAAGGAAAAACTGTTTTTT
TRBJ1-4	TRBV7-9	TRBD1	NA	CASSDRGFNEKLFF	TGTGCCAGCAGCGACAGGGGTTTTAACGAAAAACTGTTTTTT
TRBJ1-2	TRBV6-5	TRBD1	NA	CASTPDRNYGYTF	TGTGCCAGCACCCCGGACAGGAACTATGGCTACACCTTC
TRBJ2-5	TRBV7-9	TRBD2	NA	CASSFGGGGVETQYF	TGTGCCAGCAGCTTCGGCGGGGGTGGGGTAGAGACCCAGTACTTC
TRBJ1-2	TRBV6-1	TRBD1	NA	CASRMDRVNGYTF	TGTGCCAGCAGGATGGACAGGGTGAATGGCTACACCTTC
TRBJ1-1	TRBV7-3	NA	NA	CASSPAQGEAFF	TGTGCCAGCAGCCCAGCACAGGGTGAAGCTTTCTTT